These 27 T cell receptor beta chains were sequenced from one sample in a study of CD8 T cells in Susac syndrome. An amount of RNA that ranged from roughly 0.45 to 1 ug was reverse transcribed with random hexamers. TCRdb reprocessed the immunoSEQ multiplex PCR reads with MiXCR, giving one entry per CDR3 protein. The repertoire has 300,000 to 350,000 distinct CDR3 sequences, under 95% of them found once; the top ten carry 0.06% to 0.075%. The sequenced sample was CD4+ T cells from PBMCs. Receptors were obtained from a human donor with multiple sclerosis.

This chain joins TRBV6-2 or TRBV6-3 and TRBJ1-1, with D unclear. This CDR3 spans 15 amino acids. Germline CDR1 and CDR2: MNHEY and SVGEGT. V lost 5 bases and J lost 2, with 15 bases in between. The DNA of the CDR3 is TGTGCCAGCAGTCCCCGCGGGCGATCAAACACTGAAGCTTTCTTT. It translates to CASSPRGRSNTEAFF.

The V gene is TRBV7-6, the J gene TRBJ2-3; D perhaps matches TRBD2 (6 bases). Per germline, CDR1 SGHVS and CDR2 FNYEAQ. This CDR3 has 13 amino acids. The germline V and J ends were trimmed by 6 bases and 1 base, with 8 bases remaining between them. CDR3: CASRVAGTDTQYF. The DNA for the CDR3 is TGTGCCAGCAGGGTAGCGGGCACAGATACGCAGTATTTT.

This clonotype was observed once. The chain is built from TRBV12-5 and TRBJ1-1; 7 bases line up with TRBD1. Trimming cost V 2 bases and J 1 base; bases outside gene matches: 4. CDR3 length: 15 amino acids. Per the germline V gene, CDR1 is LGHNT and CDR2 is FRNRAP. The CDR3 spells CASGLPWTGNTEAFF. In DNA form, the CDR3 reads TGTGCTAGTGGTTTGCCCTGGACAGGGAACACTGAAGCTTTCTTT.

This clonotype came up once. The chain combines TRBV7-2 with TRBJ2-5, with D hard to call. V was shortened by 5 bases and J by 5 bases, with 15 bases between the two germline ends. The germline V gene has CDR1 SGHTA and CDR2 FQGNSA. The CDR3 has 14 amino acids. CDR3 coding DNA: TGTGCCAGCAGCCTCAATGGGCGGTCCGAGACCCAGTACTTC. Its protein product is CASSLNGRSETQYF.

This sequence joins TRBV6-1 and TRBJ1-3; D gene ambiguous. This CDR3 spans 15 amino acids. V was shortened by 3 bases and J by 1 base, with 10 bases between the two germline ends. Germline V gene sequence: CDR1 MNHNS, CDR2 SASEGT. CDR3 bases: TGTGCCAGCAGTGACCTCGGCAGATCTGGAAACACCATATATTTT. This codes for CASSDLGRSGNTIYF.

The V and J genes are TRBV2 and TRBJ2-2; 8 bases are shared with TRBD1. The CDR3 is 15 amino acids. CDR1 and CDR2 from the germline V gene are SNHLY and FYNNEI. Trimming removed 6 bases from V and 5 bases from J; junction bases left unmatched: 8. In DNA, the CDR3 is TGTGCCAGCAGGATAGACAGGGGACCTACCGGGGAGCTGTTTTTT. It codes for CASRIDRGPTGELFF.

There are a few counts of this clonotype. The rearrangement links TRBV2 to TRBJ2-7, with D possibly being TRBD1 (6 bases). Deletions cut 4 bases from V and 0 bases from J, with 10 bases between. Germline V gene lookup returns CDR1 SNHLY and CDR2 FYNNEI. The CDR3 is 14 residues long. CDR3 sequence reads: CASSGTANSYEQYF. As DNA, the CDR3 is TGTGCCAGCAGTGGGACAGCCAACTCCTACGAGCAGTACTTC.

This chain uses TRBV3-1 with TRBJ2-3; D possibly corresponds to TRBD2 (6 bases). V was clipped by 3 bases and J by 4 bases, with 11 bases between them. Germline V gene lookup returns CDR1 LGHDT and CDR2 YNNKEL (reference sequence). This CDR3 has 14 residues. The CDR3 DNA follows: TGTGCCAGCAGCCAGGGGGGAGGCGCAGATACGCAGTATTTT. Its protein product is CASSQGGGADTQYF.

V usage is TRBV12-3 or TRBV12-4 and J usage is TRBJ1-2; the D gene is possibly TRBD1 (5 bases). V gave up 6 bases and J gave up 8 bases, with 19 bases separating them. The CDR3 is made up of 14 amino acids. Here the CDR3 DNA reads TGTGCCAGCAGCCTTACGCGGGGGGGTGGAGGCTACACCTTC. Its protein is CASSLTRGGGGYTF.

The gene calls are TRBV30 and TRBJ1-5; perhaps TRBD1 as D (5 bases). Deletions cut 1 base from V and 10 bases from J, with 26 bases between. CDR3 length: 17 amino acids. CDR1 and CDR2 (germline): GTSNPN, SVGIG (reference sequence). CDR3 bases: TGTGCCTGGAGTGCCGAGGTGGGACCGAATACGGATAGCCCCCAGCATTTT. It encodes CAWSAEVGPNTDSPQHF.

This chain links TRBV19 with TRBJ2-3, with a weak D call TRBD2 (6 bases). Trimming shortened V by 3 bases and J by 0 bases, and 7 bases separated the two germline ends. Germline values: CDR1 LNHDA, CDR2 SQIVND (reference sequence). The CDR3 has 14 amino acids. The CDR3 region is CASSIRGSTDTQYF. The CDR3 DNA sequence: TGTGCCAGTAGTATCCGGGGGAGCACAGATACGCAGTATTTT.

The rearrangement uses TRBV19 and TRBJ2-7; 7 bases are a match to TRBD1. J lost 6 bases, V lost 6 bases, and 14 bases had no gene match. This CDR3 contains 15 residues. CDR1 and CDR2 from the germline V gene are LNHDA and SQIVND (reference sequence). The DNA for the CDR3 is TGTGCCAGTAGCGCCCAACCGACAGGGCCTCTCGAGCAGTACTTC. As protein: CASSAQPTGPLEQYF. The full variable domain, completed using reference TRBV19 and TRBJ2-7, is DGGITQSPKYLFRKEGQNVTLSCEQNLNHDAMYWYRQDPGQGLRLIYYSQIVNDFQKGDIAEGYSVSREKKESFPLTVTSAQKNPTAFYLCASSAQPTGPLEQYFGPGTRLTVT.

The chain is built from TRBV20-1 and TRBJ2-6; TRBD1 might be the D (6 bases). V was cut by 3 bases and J by 0 bases, with 15 bases left in between. CDR1 and CDR2 from the germline V gene are DFQATT and SNEGSKA (reference sequence). The CDR3 sequence is 17 residues long. The CDR3 here is CSASRQVPSSGANVLTF. DNA for the CDR3: TGCAGTGCTAGTAGACAGGTCCCGAGCTCTGGGGCCAACGTCCTGACTTTC.

A note on this clonotype: An end of the junction differs from the germline gene, which may be a read error. This chain uses TRBV7-9 with TRBJ1-3; TRBD1 aligns across 7 bases. The germline V gene has CDR1 SEHNR and CDR2 FQNEAQ (reference sequence). CDR3 length equals 16 residues. CDR3 nucleotide sequence: TGTGCCAGCAGCCTAGCAGACAGGGCCTCTGGAAACACCATATATTTT. Translating gives CASSLADRASGNTIYF.

J is TRBJ1-1 and V is TRBV19; D ambiguous. Germline assignment: CDR1 LNHDA and CDR2 SQIVND (reference sequence). V was clipped by 8 bases and J by 0 bases, with 10 bases between them. This CDR3 contains 13 residues. The CDR3 is CASALAVNTEAFF. The CDR3 DNA reads as TGTGCCAGTGCACTCGCGGTGAACACTGAAGCTTTCTTT.

The V call is TRBV12-3 or TRBV12-4, the J call TRBJ2-3, with a tentative D call TRBD2 (5 bases). CDR3 length equals 15 residues. V lost 3 bases, J lost 0 bases, and 10 bases lay in between. The CDR3 nucleotides read TGTGCCAGCAGTTTCGGCGGGCCGAGCACAGATACGCAGTATTTT. Translating gives CASSFGGPSTDTQYF.

V is TRBV5-5 and J is TRBJ2-2; TRBD1 matches at 7 bases. This CDR3 is 17 amino acids long. V gave up 0 bases and J gave up 4 bases; unmatched junction bases: 9. Germline V CDR1 and CDR2: SGHKS, YYEKEE (reference sequence). CDR3 region: CASSLVPTGLATGELFF. As DNA, the CDR3 is TGTGCCAGCAGCTTGGTGCCGACAGGGTTAGCCACCGGGGAGCTGTTTTTT.

The genes are TRBV7-9 and TRBJ1-1; weak D call: TRBD1 (6 bases). From germline, CDR1 is SEHNR and CDR2 FQNEAQ (reference sequence). V was shortened by 6 bases and J by 7 bases, with 15 bases between the two germline ends. The CDR3 totals 13 residues. CDR3 in DNA: TGTGCCAGCAGAGCAGGACAGTCGGGTGAAGCTTTCTTT. Amino acid sequence: CASRAGQSGEAFF.

J is TRBJ2-7 and V is TRBV29-1; D remains unclear. The CDR3 is 12 residues long. Germline CDR1 SQVTM, CDR2 ANQGSEA. V lost 2 bases and J lost 0, with 5 bases in between. The CDR3 here is CSVETVSYEQYF. In nucleotides, the CDR3 is TGCAGCGTTGAAACGGTCTCCTACGAGCAGTACTTC.

In this sample, this clonotype turned up once. This rearrangement joins TRBV30 to TRBJ2-7; 9 positions agree with TRBD1. V was clipped by 4 bases and J by 7 bases; unmatched bases: 14. CDR1 and CDR2 (germline): GTSNPN, SVGIG (reference sequence). The CDR3 totals 15 residues. CDR3 loop: CAWTKLQDRGGEQYF. CDR3 nucleotide sequence: TGTGCCTGGACCAAACTACAGGACAGGGGAGGGGAGCAGTACTTC.

This clonotype was counted between two and nine times. This rearrangement joins TRBV18 to TRBJ1-1, with D possibly TRBD1 on 6 matching bases. The germline CDR1 and CDR2 sequences are KGHSH and LQKENI. Trimming removed 5 bases at V and 1 base at J, with 8 bases between. The CDR3 runs to 13 residues. CDR3 bases: TGTGCCAGCTCAGCGGGACAGAACACTGAAGCTTTCTTT. This translates into CASSAGQNTEAFF.

The rearrangement uses TRBV6-2 or TRBV6-3 and TRBJ2-1, with D possibly matching TRBD2 (6 bases). The germline CDR1 and CDR2 sequences are MNHEY and SVGEGT. The CDR3 spans 17 residues. V dropped 7 bases and J dropped 8 bases, with 27 bases sitting between them. CDR3 nucleotide sequence: TGTGCCAGCACCTCGATGAGAGGGACTGAGGGGCGTGATGAGCAGTTCTTC. Translation: CASTSMRGTEGRDEQFF.

This chain joins TRBV4-1 and TRBJ2-3; D remains ambiguous. This CDR3 contains 15 residues. The V end was cut by 4 bases, the J end by 3 bases, with 14 bases between. Germline V gene lookup returns CDR1 MGHRA and CDR2 YSYEKL. CDR3 nucleotides: TGCGCCAGCAGCCTCCTTATGCATCCTACAGATACGCAGTATTTT. Its translation: CASSLLMHPTDTQYF.

This clonotype was found a few times. The V call is TRBV7-3, the J call TRBJ1-2; D unresolved. V lost 1 base and J 13 bases, leaving 16 bases between the germline ends. CDR3 length: 13 amino acids. The V gene's germline CDR1 is SGHTA and CDR2 FQGTGA. This CDR3 reads CASSLRPDESLTF. The CDR3 coding sequence is TGTGCCAGCAGCTTAAGGCCGGACGAGTCTCTCACCTTC.

This chain uses TRBV12-5 with TRBJ1-1; a weak D match, TRBD1 (6 bases). This CDR3 has 14 residues. Germline V gene sequence: CDR1 LGHNT, CDR2 FRNRAP. Trimming took off 2 bases at V and 8 bases at J, with 15 bases between the two ends. The CDR3 is CASGLSTSGHEAFF. For the CDR3, the DNA is TGTGCTAGTGGTTTGTCGACCTCGGGACACGAAGCTTTCTTT.

The rearrangement links TRBV7-9 to TRBJ1-2; D call uncertain. V dropped 1 base and J dropped 5 bases, with 11 bases sitting between them. This CDR3 has 14 amino acids. Looked up from germline, CDR1 is SEHNR and CDR2 is FQNEAQ (reference sequence). CDR3 nucleotide sequence: TGTGCCAGCAGCTTAGAAACAGCGACTTATGGCTACACCTTC. This encodes CASSLETATYGYTF.

The chain is built from TRBV18 and TRBJ1-2, with 11 nucleotides matching TRBD1. Trimming at V came to 3 bases and at J to 7 bases, leaving 4 bases not matched to a gene. Germline V CDR1 and CDR2: KGHSH, LQKENI. CDR3 length equals 14 residues. CDR3 DNA: TGTGCCAGCTCACCTCCAGGGACAGGGGGTGGCTACACCTTC. Its translation: CASSPPGTGGGYTF.